The rows below give T cell receptor beta chains drawn from one sample of a study of Ad26.COV2.S vaccination and SARS-CoV-2 variants. Profiled with immunoSEQ multiplex PCR; TCRdb holds only in-frame clones, not every one. Among 380,000 or so clones listed, around four fifths were seen once. The sequencing used peripheral blood, collected in a trial of Ad26.COV2.S vaccine versus placebo. These receptors were collected from a person aged 18-65 years who received the Ad26.COV2.S COVID-19 vaccine or a placebo. Each CDR3 is given with its conserved first and last residue. The D gene is left open where the match is weak. Clone size appears in some rows only: once, few, many, or a class for an expanded clone.

CDR3,DNA,D,J,V,size
CASSPSYLYRAYEQYF,TGTGCCAGCTCACCATCGTATCTGTACAGGGCCTACGAGCAGTACTTC,NA,TRBJ2-7,TRBV18,NA
CASSWTGSNTEAFF,TGCGCCAGCAGTTGGACAGGATCGAACACTGAAGCTTTCTTT,TRBD1,TRBJ1-1,TRBV4-1,NA
CASSGSGRATGELFF,TGTGCCAGCAGTGGGAGCGGGAGGGCCACCGGGGAGCTGTTTTTT,TRBD2,TRBJ2-2,TRBV2,NA
CASSYGNTIYF,TGTGCCAGCAGCTACGGAAACACCATATATTTT,NA,TRBJ1-3,TRBV7-2,NA
CASSPIGGADTIYF,TGTGCCAGCAGCCCTATCGGGGGGGCTGACACCATATATTTT,NA,TRBJ1-3,TRBV7-3,NA
CASSHPSGVRYGYTF,TGTGCCAGCAGCCACCCCTCAGGGGTTCGCTATGGCTACACCTTC,NA,TRBJ1-2,TRBV3-1/TRBV3-2,NA
CASSLSGSTEAFF,TGTGCCAGCAGCTTATCGGGGAGCACTGAAGCTTTCTTT,NA,TRBJ1-1,TRBV7-3,NA
CASRPNLGETQYF,TGTGCCAGCAGACCAAATCTAGGAGAGACCCAGTACTTC,NA,TRBJ2-5,TRBV13,NA
CASTLEWGTKAFF,TGTGCCAGCACCCTTGAATGGGGGACTAAAGCTTTCTTT,NA,TRBJ1-1,TRBV11-3,NA
CATSDSDGEAFF,TGTGCCACCAGTGATTCAGACGGTGAAGCTTTCTTT,NA,TRBJ1-1,TRBV24-1,NA
CASSQNTGGANTIYF,TGCGCCAGCAGCCAAAATACAGGGGGGGCAAACACCATATATTTT,TRBD1,TRBJ1-3,TRBV4-1,NA
CASSRRAGGGGQETQYF,TGTGCCAGTAGCCGTAGGGCAGGGGGCGGGGGACAAGAGACCCAGTACTTC,NA,TRBJ2-5,TRBV19,NA
CASSWDVGATEQYF,TGTGCCAGCAGTTGGGACGTGGGAGCGACCGAGCAGTACTTC,NA,TRBJ2-7,TRBV2,NA
CASSRQGNGYTF,TGCGCCAGCAGCCGACAGGGAAATGGCTACACCTTC,TRBD1,TRBJ1-2,TRBV5-1,NA
CASSQLGIANQPQHF,TGCGCCAGCAGCCAGCTCGGAATTGCCAATCAGCCCCAGCATTTT,NA,TRBJ1-5,TRBV4-1,NA
CASSSTSGHRRNSPLHF,TGTGCCAGCAGCTCCACATCAGGGCATAGGCGTAATTCACCCCTCCACTTT,NA,TRBJ1-6,TRBV11-2,few
CASSEYEREEKLFF,TGTGCCAGCAGTGAATACGAGAGAGAAGAAAAACTGTTTTTT,NA,TRBJ1-4,TRBV25-1,NA
CASSRGPGGGQPQHF,TGTGCCAGCAGCCGTGGCCCCGGGGGAGGGCAGCCCCAGCATTTT,NA,TRBJ1-5,TRBV3-1/TRBV3-2,NA
CASSPRTGLGGYTF,TGTGCCAGCAGCCCCCGGACAGGCTTAGGTGGCTACACCTTC,TRBD1,TRBJ1-2,TRBV5-4,NA
CASSPGTRRDNEQFF,TGTGCCAGCAGTCCCGGGACAAGGAGAGACAATGAGCAGTTCTTC,NA,TRBJ2-1,TRBV6-5,NA
CASSAPCAALKYIQYF,TGCGCCAGCAGTGCCCCTTGCGCGGCCCTCAAGTACATTCAGTACTTC,NA,TRBJ2-4,TRBV10-1,NA
CASSPGPKNTEAFF,TGTGCCAGCTCACCGGGACCAAAGAACACTGAAGCTTTCTTT,NA,TRBJ1-1,TRBV18,NA
CASWSGRYADTQYF,TGCGCCAGCTGGAGCGGGAGGTATGCAGATACGCAGTATTTT,TRBD2,TRBJ2-3,TRBV10-1,NA
CASSYNLEGTEAFF,TGTGCCAGCAGTTACAATTTGGAGGGCACTGAAGCTTTCTTT,NA,TRBJ1-1,TRBV6-5,NA
CASSQGLTSGSFFF,TGTGCCAGCAGCCAAGGACTGACTAGCGGGAGTTTTTTCTTC,TRBD2,TRBJ2-1,TRBV14,NA
CASTKERAYEQYF,TGTGCCAGTACAAAGGAGAGAGCCTACGAGCAGTACTTC,NA,TRBJ2-7,TRBV2,few
CASSLLGLAGNEQFF,TGCGCCAGCAGCTTGTTGGGACTAGCGGGAAATGAGCAGTTCTTC,TRBD2,TRBJ2-1,TRBV5-1,NA
CASSVGGGLGAEKLFF,TGTGCCAGCAGCGTAGGGGGGGGCCTCGGTGCTGAAAAACTGTTTTTT,NA,TRBJ1-4,TRBV5-4,NA
CASSILANNEQFF,TGTGCCAGTAGTATATTAGCGAACAATGAGCAGTTCTTC,NA,TRBJ2-1,TRBV19,once
CASSRQLAGGADTQYF,TGCGCCAGCAGCCGCCAACTAGCGGGGGGCGCAGATACGCAGTATTTT,TRBD2,TRBJ2-3,TRBV5-1,NA
CASSRLREGNTIYF,TGTGCCAGCAGCCGGCTCCGAGAGGGAAACACCATATATTTT,NA,TRBJ1-3,TRBV3-1/TRBV3-2,NA
CASSRTGEQFF,TGTGCCAGCAGCAGGACAGGGGAGCAGTTCTTC,TRBD1,TRBJ2-1,TRBV12-3/TRBV12-4,NA
CASSIGAGLMNTEAFF,TGTGCCAGTAGTATCGGGGCAGGGCTCATGAACACTGAAGCTTTCTTT,NA,TRBJ1-1,TRBV19,NA
CASSSQPNTEAFF,TGTGCCAGCAGCTCGCAGCCGAACACTGAAGCTTTCTTT,NA,TRBJ1-1,TRBV7-3,NA
CASSLVGRAQYF,TGTGCCAGCAGCTTAGTAGGGAGGGCCCAGTACTTC,TRBD2,TRBJ2-5,TRBV7-2,NA
CASRGLGVYEQYF,TGTGCCAGCAGGGGACTAGGGGTTTACGAGCAGTACTTC,TRBD2,TRBJ2-7,TRBV2,NA
CASSLLGGRTYEQYF,TGTGCCAGTAGCTTACTAGGGGGACGTACCTACGAGCAGTACTTC,NA,TRBJ2-7,TRBV19,NA